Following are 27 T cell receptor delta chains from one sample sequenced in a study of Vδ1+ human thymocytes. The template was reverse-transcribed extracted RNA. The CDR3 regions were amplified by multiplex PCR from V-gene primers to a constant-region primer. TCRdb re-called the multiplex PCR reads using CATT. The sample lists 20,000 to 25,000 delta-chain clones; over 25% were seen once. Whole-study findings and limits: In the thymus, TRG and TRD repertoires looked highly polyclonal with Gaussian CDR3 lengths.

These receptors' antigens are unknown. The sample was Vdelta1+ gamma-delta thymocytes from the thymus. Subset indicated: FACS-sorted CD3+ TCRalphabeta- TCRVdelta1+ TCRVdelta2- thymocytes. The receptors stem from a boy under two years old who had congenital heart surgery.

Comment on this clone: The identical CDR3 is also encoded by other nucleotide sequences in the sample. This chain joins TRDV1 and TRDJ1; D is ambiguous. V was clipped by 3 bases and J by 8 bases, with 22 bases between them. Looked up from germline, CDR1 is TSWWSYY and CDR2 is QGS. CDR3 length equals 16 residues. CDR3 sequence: CALGERRESVFGKLIF. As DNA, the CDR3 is TGTGCTCTTGGGGAGAGACGCGAGTCGGTTTTCGGGAAACTCATCTTT.

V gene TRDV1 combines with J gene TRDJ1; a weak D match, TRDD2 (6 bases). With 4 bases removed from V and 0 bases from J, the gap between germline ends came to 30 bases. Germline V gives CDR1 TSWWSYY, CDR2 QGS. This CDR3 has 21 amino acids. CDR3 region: CALGVRTSSSRWEAYTDKLIF. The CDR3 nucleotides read TGTGCTCTTGGGGTCAGGACTTCCTCGTCTCGGTGGGAAGCGTACACCGATAAACTCATCTTT.

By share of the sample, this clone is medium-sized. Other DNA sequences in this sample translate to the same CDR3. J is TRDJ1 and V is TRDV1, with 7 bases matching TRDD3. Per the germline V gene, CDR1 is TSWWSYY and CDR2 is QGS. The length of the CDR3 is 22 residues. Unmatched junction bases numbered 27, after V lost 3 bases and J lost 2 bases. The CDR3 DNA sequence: TGTGCTCTTGGGGATCCCGTCTTATATCGGTGGGCACTGGGGAGGAGGACCGATAAACTCATCTTT. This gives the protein CALGDPVLYRWALGRRTDKLIF.

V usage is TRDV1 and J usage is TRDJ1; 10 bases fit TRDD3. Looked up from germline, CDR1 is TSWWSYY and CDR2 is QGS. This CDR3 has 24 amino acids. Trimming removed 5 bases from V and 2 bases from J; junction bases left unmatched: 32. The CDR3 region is CALGKCDPKPIWSRGDTQTDKLIF. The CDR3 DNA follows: TGTGCTCTTGGGAAATGCGACCCCAAGCCTATCTGGTCACGGGGGGATACGCAGACCGATAAACTCATCTTT.

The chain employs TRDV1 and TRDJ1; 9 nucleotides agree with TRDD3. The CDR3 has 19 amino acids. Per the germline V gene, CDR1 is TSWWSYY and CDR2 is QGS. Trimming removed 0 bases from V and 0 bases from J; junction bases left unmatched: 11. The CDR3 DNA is TGTGCTCTTGGGGAACTTCCCCTGGGGGATTGCCTCTACACCGATAAACTCATCTTT. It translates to CALGELPLGDCLYTDKLIF.

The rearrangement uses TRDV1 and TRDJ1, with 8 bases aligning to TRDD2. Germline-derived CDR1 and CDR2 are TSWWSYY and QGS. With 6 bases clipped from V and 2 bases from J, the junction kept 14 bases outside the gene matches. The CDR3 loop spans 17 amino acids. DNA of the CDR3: TGTGCTCTTGGACGCTTCCTACAATCTGGGGATACCGATAAACTCATCTTT. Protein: CALGRFLQSGDTDKLIF.

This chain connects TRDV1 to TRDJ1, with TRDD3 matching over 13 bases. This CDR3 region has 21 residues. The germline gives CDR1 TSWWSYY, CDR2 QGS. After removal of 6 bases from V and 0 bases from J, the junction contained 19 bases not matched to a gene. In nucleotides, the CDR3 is TGTGCTCTTGGTGGGGGGAGGCCTCCGACTGGGGGATACGGGTACACCGATAAACTCATCTTT. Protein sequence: CALGGGRPPTGGYGYTDKLIF.

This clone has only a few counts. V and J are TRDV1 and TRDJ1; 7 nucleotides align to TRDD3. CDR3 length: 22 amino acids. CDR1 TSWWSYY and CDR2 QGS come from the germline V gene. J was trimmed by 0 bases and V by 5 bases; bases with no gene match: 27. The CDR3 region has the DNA TGTGCTCTTGGGAATTGGCCCTTAACGCTGGAAGTGGGGGAACATTACACCGATAAACTCATCTTT. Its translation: CALGNWPLTLEVGEHYTDKLIF.

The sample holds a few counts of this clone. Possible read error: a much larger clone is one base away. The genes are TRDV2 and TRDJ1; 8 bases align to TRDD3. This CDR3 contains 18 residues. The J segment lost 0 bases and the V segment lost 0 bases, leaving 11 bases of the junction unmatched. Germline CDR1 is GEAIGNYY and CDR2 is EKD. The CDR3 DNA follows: TGTGCCTGTGACACCGGACTGGGGGTCTTCTATTACACCGATAAACTCATCTTT. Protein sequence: CACDTGLGVFYYTDKLIF.

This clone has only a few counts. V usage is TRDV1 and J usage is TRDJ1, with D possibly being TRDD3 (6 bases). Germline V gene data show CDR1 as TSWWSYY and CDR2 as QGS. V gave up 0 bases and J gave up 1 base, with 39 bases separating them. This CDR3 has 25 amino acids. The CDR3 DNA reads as TGTGCTCTTGGGGAACTAGATCGGTCTCAGCTTGGGGCCCGATATTATCGGGGGACCACCGATAAACTCATCTTT. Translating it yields CALGELDRSQLGARYYRGTTDKLIF.

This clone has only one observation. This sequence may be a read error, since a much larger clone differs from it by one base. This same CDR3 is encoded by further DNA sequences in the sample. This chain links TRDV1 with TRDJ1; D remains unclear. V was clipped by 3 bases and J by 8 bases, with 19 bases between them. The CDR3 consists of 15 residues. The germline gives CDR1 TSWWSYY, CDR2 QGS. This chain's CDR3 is CALGELGAFSGKLIF. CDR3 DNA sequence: TGTGCTCTTGGGGAGCTCGGGGCTTTTTCGGGGAAACTCATCTTT.

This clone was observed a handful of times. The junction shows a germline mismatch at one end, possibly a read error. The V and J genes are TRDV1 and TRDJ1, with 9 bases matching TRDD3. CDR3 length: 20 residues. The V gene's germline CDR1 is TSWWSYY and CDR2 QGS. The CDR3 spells CAPGEVSTRGIHLGTDKLIF. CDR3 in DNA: TGTGCTCCTGGGGAAGTCTCGACGAGGGGGATACACCTAGGGACCGATAAACTCATCTTT.

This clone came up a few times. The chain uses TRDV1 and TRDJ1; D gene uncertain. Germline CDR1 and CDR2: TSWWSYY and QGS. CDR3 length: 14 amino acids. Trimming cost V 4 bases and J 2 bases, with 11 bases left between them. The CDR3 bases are TGTGCTCTTGGGGCCCTGTACGGTACCGATAAACTCATCTTT. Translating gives CALGALYGTDKLIF.

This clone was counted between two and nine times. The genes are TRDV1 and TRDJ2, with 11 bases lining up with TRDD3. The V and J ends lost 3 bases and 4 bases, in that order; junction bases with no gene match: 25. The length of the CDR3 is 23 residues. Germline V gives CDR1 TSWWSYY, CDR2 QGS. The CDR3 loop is CALGEPLLPMKESGGYRTAQLFF. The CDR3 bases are TGTGCTCTTGGGGAGCCCCTCCTTCCTATGAAGGAGTCTGGGGGATACAGGACAGCACAACTCTTCTTT.

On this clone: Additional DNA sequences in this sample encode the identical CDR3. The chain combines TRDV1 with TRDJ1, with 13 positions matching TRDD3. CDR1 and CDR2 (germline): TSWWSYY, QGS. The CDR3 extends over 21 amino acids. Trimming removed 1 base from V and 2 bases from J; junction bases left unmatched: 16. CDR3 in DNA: TGTGCTCTTGGGGAACGACCTCCCGCGTACTGGGGGATACGCTGGACCGATAAACTCATCTTT. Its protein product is CALGERPPAYWGIRWTDKLIF.

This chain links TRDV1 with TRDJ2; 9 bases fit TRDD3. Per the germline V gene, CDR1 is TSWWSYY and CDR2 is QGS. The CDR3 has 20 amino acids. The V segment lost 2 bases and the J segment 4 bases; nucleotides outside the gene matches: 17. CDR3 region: CALGEENPGGSTTTTAQLFF. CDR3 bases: TGTGCTCTTGGGGAAGAGAATCCTGGGGGATCAACCACGACGACAGCACAACTCTTCTTT.

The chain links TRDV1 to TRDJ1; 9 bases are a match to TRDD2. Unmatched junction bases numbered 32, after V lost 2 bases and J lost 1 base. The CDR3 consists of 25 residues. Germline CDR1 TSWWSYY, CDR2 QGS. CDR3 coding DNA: TGTGCTCTTGGGGAAGCGCCACTTGCCTTCCTACTATCAGCAGGGGTTTATTCGGTCACCGATAAACTCATCTTT. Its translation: CALGEAPLAFLLSAGVYSVTDKLIF.

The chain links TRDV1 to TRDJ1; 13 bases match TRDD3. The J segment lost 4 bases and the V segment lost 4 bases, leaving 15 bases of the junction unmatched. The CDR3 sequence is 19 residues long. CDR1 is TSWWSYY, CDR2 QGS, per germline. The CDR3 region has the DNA TGTGCTCTTGGGGGCCAACTCTGGTACTGGGGGATACGCGACGATAAACTCATCTTT. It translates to CALGGQLWYWGIRDDKLIF.

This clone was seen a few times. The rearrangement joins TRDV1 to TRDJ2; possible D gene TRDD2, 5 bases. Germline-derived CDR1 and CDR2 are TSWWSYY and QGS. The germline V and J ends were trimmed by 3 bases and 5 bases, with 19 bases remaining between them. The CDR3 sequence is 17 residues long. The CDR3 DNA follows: TGTGCTCTTGGGGACACCTTCGCCCCGTACCCTACAGCACAACTCTTCTTT. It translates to CALGDTFAPYPTAQLFF.

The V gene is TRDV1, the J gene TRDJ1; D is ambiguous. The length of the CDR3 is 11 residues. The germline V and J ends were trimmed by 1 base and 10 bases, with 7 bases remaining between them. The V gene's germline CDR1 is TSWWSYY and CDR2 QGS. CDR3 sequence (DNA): TGTGCTCTTGGGGAACGTTCTCCACTCATCTTT. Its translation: CALGERSPLIF.

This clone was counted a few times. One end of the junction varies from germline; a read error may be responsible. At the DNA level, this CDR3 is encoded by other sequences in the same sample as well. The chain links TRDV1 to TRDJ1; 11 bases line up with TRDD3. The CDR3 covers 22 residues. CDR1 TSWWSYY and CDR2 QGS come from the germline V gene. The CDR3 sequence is CALGEVFFSPIGGYGYTDKLIF. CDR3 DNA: TGCGCTCTTGGGGAAGTCTTTTTCTCCCCTATTGGGGGATACGGGTACACCGATAAACTCATCTTT.

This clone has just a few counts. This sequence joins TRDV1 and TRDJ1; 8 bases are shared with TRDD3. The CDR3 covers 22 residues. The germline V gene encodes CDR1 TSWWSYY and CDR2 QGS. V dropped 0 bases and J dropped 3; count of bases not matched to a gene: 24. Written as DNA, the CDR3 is TGTGCTCTTGGGGAACTAGGCTTCCTCGCGCCGGTACTGGGGGGTCCCGCCGATAAACTCATCTTT. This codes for CALGELGFLAPVLGGPADKLIF.

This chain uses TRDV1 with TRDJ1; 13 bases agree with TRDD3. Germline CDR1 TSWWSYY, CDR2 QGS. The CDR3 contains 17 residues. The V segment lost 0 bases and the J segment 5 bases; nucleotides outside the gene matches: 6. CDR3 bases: TGTGCTCTTGGGGAACTCGCCTACTGGGGGATACGGGATAAACTCATCTTT. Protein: CALGELAYWGIRDKLIF.

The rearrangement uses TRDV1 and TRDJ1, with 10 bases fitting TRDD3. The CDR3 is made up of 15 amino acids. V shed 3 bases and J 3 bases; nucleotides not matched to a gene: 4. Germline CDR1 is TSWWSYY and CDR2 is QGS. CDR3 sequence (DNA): TGTGCTCTTGGGGAGTTACTGGGGGATTCCGATAAACTCATCTTT. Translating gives CALGELLGDSDKLIF.

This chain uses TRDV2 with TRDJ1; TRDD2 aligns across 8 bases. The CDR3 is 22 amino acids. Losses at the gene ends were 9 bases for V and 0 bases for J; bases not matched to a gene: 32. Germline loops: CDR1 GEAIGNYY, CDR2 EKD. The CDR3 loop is CARARIRTAFLSWGLYTDKLIF. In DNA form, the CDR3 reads TGTGCCCGTGCCAGAATCCGAACGGCCTTCCTATCTTGGGGGCTTTACACCGATAAACTCATCTTT.

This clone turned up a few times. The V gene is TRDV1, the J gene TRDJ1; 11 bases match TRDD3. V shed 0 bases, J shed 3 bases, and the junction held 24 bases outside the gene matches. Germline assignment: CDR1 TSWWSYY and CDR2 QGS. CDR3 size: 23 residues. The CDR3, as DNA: TGTGCTCTTGGGGAACTGGTGGGCCAAAGATTTCACGTACTGGGGGATATCGCCGATAAACTCATCTTT. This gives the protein CALGELVGQRFHVLGDIADKLIF.

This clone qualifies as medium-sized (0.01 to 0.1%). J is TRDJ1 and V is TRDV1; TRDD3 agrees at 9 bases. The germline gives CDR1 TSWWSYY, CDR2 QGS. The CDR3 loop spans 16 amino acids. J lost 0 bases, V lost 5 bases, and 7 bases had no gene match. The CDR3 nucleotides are TGTGCTCTTGGGTCGAGGGGGATACTGTACACCGATAAACTCATCTTT. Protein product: CALGSRGILYTDKLIF.